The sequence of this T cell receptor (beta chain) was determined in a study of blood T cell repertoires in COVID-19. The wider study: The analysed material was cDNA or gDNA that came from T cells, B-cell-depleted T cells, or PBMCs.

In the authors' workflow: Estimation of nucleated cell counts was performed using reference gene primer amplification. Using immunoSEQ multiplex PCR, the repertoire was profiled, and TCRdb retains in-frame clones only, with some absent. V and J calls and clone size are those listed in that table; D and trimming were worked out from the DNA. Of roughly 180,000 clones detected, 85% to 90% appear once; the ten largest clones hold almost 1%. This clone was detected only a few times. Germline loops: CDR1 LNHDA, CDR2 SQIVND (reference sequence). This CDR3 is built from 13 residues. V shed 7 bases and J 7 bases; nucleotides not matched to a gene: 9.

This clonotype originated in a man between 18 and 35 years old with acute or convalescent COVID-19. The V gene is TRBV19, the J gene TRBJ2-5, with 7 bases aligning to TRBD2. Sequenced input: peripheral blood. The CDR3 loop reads CASTPTGEGTQYF. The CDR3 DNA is TGTGCCAGTACCCCGACGGGGGAGGGGACCCAGTACTTC.